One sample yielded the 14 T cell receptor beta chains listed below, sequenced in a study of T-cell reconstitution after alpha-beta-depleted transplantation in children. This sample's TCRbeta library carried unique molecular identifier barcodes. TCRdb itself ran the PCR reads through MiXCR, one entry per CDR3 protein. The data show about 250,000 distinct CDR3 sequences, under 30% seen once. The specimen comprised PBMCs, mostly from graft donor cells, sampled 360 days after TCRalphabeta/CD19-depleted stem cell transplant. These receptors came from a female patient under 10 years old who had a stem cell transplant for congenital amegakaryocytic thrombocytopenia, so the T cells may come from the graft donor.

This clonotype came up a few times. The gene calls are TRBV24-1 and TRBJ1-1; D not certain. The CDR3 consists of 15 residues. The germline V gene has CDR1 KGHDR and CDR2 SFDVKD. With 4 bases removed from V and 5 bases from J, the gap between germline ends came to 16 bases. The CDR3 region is CATSDPREGITEAFF. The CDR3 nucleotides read TGTGCCACCAGTGACCCCCGCGAGGGAATTACTGAAGCTTTCTTT.

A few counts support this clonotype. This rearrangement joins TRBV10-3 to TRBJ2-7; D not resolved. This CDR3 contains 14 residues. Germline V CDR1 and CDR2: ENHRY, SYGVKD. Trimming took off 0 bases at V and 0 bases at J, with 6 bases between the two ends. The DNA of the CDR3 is TGTGCCATCAGTGAGTCTGGTGGCTCCTACGAGCAGTACTTC. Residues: CAISESGGSYEQYF.

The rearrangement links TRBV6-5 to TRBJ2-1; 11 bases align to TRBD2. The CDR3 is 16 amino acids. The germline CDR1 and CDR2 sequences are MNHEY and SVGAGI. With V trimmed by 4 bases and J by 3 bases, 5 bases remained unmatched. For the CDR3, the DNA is TGTGCCAGCAGTTCCATAGCGGGAGGGGTCTACAATGAGCAGTTCTTC. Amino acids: CASSSIAGGVYNEQFF.

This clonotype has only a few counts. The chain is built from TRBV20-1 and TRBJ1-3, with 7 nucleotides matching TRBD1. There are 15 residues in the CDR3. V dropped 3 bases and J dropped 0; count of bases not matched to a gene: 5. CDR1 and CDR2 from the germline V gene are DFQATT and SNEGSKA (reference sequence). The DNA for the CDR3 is TGCAGTGCTAGTGTCAGGGGGTTCTCTGGAAACACCATATATTTT. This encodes CSASVRGFSGNTIYF.

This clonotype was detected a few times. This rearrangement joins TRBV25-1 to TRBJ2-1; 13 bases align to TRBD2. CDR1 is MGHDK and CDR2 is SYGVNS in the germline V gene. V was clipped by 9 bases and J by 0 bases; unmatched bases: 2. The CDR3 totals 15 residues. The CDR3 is CASGTSGISYNEQFF. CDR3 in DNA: TGTGCCAGTGGGACTAGCGGGATCTCCTACAATGAGCAGTTCTTC.

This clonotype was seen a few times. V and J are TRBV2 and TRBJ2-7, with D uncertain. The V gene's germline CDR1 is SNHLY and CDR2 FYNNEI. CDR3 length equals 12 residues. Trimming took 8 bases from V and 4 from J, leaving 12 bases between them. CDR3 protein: CASSRSVYEQYF. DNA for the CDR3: TGTGCCAGCTCCCGGTCTGTTTACGAGCAGTACTTC.

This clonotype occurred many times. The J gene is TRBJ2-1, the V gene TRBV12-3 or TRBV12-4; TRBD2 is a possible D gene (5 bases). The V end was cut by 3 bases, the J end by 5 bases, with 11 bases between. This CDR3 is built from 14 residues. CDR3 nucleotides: TGTGCCAGCAGTTTGGGCCTAGCCAACAATGAGCAGTTCTTC. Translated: CASSLGLANNEQFF.

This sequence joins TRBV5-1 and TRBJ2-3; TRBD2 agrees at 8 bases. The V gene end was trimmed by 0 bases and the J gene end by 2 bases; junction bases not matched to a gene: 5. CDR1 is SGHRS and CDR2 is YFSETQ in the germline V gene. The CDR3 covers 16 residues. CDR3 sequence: CASSLAGGGTTDTQYF. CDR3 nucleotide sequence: TGCGCCAGCAGCTTGGCCGGGGGGGGGACCACAGATACGCAGTATTTT.

The CDR3 region has the DNA TGTGCCAGCAGTCTGACGAGAAATTCACCCCTCCACTTT. The encoded protein is CASSLTRNSPLHF. The chain carries TRBV12-3 or TRBV12-4 and TRBJ1-6; D gene ambiguous. This CDR3 spans 13 amino acids. Trimming left V 5 bases short and J 7 bases short, with 9 bases between.

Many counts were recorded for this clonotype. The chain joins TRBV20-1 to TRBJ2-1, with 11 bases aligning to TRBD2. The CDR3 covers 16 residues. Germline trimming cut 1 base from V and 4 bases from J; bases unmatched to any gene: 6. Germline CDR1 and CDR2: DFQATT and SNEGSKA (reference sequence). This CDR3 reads CSARVGSGGGYNEQFF. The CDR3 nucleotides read TGCAGTGCTAGAGTGGGTAGCGGGGGGGGGTACAATGAGCAGTTCTTC.

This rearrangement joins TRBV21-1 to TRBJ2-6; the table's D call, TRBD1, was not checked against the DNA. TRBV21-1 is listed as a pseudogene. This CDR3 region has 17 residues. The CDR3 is CASSKAPGGTGANVLTF. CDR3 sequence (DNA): TGTGCCAGCAGCAAAGCACCAGGGGGCACTGGGGCCAACGTCCTGACTTTC.

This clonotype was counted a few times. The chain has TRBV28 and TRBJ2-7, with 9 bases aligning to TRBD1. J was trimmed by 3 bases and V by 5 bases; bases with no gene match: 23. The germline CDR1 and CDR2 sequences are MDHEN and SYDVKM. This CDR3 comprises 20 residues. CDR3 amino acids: CASSARTGEGGWETHYEQYF. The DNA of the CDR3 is TGTGCCAGCAGTGCCCGGACAGGGGAAGGCGGGTGGGAGACCCACTACGAGCAGTACTTC.

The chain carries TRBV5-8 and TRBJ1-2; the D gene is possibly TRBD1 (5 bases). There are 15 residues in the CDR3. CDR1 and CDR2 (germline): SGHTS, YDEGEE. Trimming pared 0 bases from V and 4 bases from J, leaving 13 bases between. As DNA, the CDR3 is TGTGCCAGCAGCTTGGCCGAATGGGGCGGCTATGGCTACACCTTC. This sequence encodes CASSLAEWGGYGYTF.

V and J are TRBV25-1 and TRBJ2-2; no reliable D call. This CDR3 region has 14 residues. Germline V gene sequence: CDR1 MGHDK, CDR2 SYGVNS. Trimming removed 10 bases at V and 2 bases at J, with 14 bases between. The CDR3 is CANPVRTNTGELFF. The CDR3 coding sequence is TGTGCCAACCCCGTCAGGACCAACACCGGGGAGCTGTTTTTT.